The present TCR beta chain was sequenced within a study of OX40 agonist ivuxolimab in advanced cancers. Germline V CDR1 and CDR2: SGHTA, FQGNSA. Trimming removed 5 bases from V and 2 bases from J, with 28 bases in between. The CDR3 extends over 19 amino acids. TCRdb keeps only in-frame clones here, not all; method: immunoSEQ multiplex PCR. Seen here are 70,000 to 80,000 clones, 92% observed once, and the top ten hold 0.4% to 0.5%. This clonotype was obtained from an adult with an advanced solid tumor such as melanoma, head and neck, liver or kidney cancer. The chain combines TRBV7-2 with TRBJ2-7; a possible D gene is TRBD2 (5 bases). The material was CD4+ or CD8+ T cells sorted from blood, obtained in a trial of the OX40 agonist ivuxolimab. CDR3 in amino acids: CASSPPLGPLRSLPYEQYF. CDR3 nucleotides: TGTGCCAGCAGCCCCCCACTAGGGCCGCTTCGGTCCCTTCCCTACGAGCAGTACTTC.